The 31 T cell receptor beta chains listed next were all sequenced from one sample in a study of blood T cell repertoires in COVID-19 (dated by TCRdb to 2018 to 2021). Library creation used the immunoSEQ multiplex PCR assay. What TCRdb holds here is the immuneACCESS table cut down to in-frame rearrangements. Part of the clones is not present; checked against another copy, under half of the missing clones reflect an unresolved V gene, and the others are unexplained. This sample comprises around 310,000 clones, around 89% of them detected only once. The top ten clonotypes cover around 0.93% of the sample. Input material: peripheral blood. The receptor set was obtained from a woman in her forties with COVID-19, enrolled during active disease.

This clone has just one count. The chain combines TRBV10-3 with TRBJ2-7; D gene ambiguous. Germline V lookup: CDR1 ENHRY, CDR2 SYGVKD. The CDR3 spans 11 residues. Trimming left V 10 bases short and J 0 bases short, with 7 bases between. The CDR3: CATCGSYEQYF. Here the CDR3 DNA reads TGTGCCACCTGCGGCTCCTACGAGCAGTACTTC.

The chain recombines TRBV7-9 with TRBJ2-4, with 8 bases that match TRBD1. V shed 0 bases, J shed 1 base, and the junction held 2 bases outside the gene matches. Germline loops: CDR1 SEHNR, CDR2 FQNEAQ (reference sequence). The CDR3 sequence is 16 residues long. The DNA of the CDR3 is TGTGCCAGCAGCTTAGCGCCAGGGGGCGCCAAAAACATTCAGTACTTC. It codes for CASSLAPGGAKNIQYF. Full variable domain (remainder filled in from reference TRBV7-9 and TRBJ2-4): DTGVSQNPRHKITKRGQNVTFRCDPISEHNRLYWYRQTLGQGPEFLTYFQNEAQLEKSRLLSDRFSAERPKGSFSTLEIQRTEQGDSAMYLCASSLAPGGAKNIQYFGAGTRLSVL.

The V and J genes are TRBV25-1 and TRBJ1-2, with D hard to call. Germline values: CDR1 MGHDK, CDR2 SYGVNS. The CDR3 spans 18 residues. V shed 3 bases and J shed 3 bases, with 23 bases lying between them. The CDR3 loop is CASSEPGFGNLGDYGYTF. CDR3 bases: TGTGCCAGCAGTGAGCCGGGATTTGGCAACTTAGGAGACTATGGCTACACCTTC.

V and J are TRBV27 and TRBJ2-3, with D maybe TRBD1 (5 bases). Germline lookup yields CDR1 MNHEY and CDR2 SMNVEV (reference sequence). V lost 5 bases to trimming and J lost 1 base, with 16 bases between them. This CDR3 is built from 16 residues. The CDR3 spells CASSKRPGHRTDTQYF. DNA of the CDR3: TGTGCCAGCAGTAAGAGGCCCGGACACCGCACAGATACGCAGTATTTT.

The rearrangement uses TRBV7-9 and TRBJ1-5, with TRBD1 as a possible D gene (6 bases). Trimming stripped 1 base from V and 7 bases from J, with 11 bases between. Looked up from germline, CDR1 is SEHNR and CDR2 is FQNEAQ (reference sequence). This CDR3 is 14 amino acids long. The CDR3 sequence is CASSLGQVGQPQHF. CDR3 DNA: TGTGCCAGCAGCTTAGGACAGGTCGGGCAGCCCCAGCATTTT.

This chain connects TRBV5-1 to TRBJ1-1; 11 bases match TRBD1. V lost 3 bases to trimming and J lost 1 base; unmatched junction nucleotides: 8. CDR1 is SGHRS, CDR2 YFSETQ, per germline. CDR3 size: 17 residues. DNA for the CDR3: TGCGCCAGCAGCTCTATCGGACAGGGGGCGCGGAACACTGAAGCTTTCTTT. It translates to CASSSIGQGARNTEAFF.

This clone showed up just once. The CDR3 nucleotides are TGTGCCAGCAGTTTATGGGTGGGGAGAGGTTCCTACGAGCAGTACTTC. Protein sequence: CASSLWVGRGSYEQYF. The rearrangement joins TRBV27 to TRBJ2-7; weak D call: TRBD2 (5 bases). V dropped 1 base and J dropped 1 base, with 14 bases sitting between them. Germline assignment: CDR1 MNHEY and CDR2 SMNVEV (reference sequence). The CDR3 length is 16 residues.

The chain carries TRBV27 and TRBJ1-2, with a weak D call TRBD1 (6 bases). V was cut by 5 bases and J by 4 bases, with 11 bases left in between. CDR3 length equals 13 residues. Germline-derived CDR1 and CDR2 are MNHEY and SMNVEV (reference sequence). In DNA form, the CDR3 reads TGTGCCAGCAGTCTACAGGGTTTCTATGGCTACACCTTC. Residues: CASSLQGFYGYTF.

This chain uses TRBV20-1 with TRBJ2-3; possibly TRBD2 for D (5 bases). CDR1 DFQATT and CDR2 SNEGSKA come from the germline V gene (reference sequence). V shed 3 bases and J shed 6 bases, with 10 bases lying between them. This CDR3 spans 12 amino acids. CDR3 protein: CSASVGEDTQYF. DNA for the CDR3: TGCAGTGCTAGTGTGGGAGAGGATACGCAGTATTTT.

The CDR3 DNA reads as TGTGCCAGCAGCGTTGGCCCTGGGACGGGAGGTGTTAATACGCAGTATTTT. Its translation is CASSVGPGTGGVNTQYF. The chain joins TRBV9 to TRBJ2-3; 7 nucleotides match TRBD2. CDR1 is SGDLS, CDR2 YYNGEE, per germline. The CDR3 covers 17 residues. The V gene end was trimmed by 2 bases and the J gene end by 7 bases; junction bases not matched to a gene: 16.

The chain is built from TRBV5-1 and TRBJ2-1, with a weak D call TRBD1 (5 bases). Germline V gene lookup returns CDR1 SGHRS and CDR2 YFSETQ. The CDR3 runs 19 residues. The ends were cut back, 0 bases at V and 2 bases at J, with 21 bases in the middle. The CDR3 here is CASSLVAGQGSWPYNEQFF. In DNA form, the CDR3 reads TGCGCCAGCAGCTTGGTTGCCGGCCAGGGTAGTTGGCCCTACAATGAGCAGTTCTTC. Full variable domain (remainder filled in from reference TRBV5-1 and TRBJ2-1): KAGVTQTPRYLIKTRGQQVTLSCSPISGHRSVSWYQQTPGQGLQFLFEYFSETQRNKGNFPGRFSGRQFSNSRSEMNVSTLELGDSALYLCASSLVAGQGSWPYNEQFFGPGTRLTVL.

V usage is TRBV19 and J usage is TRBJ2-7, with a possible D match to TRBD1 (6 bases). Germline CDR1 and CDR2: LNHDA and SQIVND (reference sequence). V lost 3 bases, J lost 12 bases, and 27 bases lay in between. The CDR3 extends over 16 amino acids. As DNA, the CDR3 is TGTGCCAGTAGTATCGGAGGCCCAGGGGCCCTTGCAGATGTGTACTTC. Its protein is CASSIGGPGALADVYF.

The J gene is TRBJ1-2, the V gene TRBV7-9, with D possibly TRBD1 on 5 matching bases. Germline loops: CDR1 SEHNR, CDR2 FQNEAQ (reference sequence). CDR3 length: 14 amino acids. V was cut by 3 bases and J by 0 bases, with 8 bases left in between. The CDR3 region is CASSLKGTNYGYTF. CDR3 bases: TGTGCCAGCAGCTTGAAGGGGACTAACTATGGCTACACCTTC. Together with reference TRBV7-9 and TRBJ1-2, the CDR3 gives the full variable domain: DTGVSQNPRHKITKRGQNVTFRCDPISEHNRLYWYRQTLGQGPEFLTYFQNEAQLEKSRLLSDRFSAERPKGSFSTLEIQRTEQGDSAMYLCASSLKGTNYGYTFGSGTRLTVV.

The CDR3 here is CASHTQQGRNGNQPQHF. The CDR3, as DNA: TGTGCCAGCCATACCCAACAGGGGCGAAATGGCAATCAGCCCCAGCATTTT. V gene TRBV27 combines with J gene TRBJ1-5; 7 bases fit TRBD1. This CDR3 region has 17 residues. Germline V gives CDR1 MNHEY, CDR2 SMNVEV (reference sequence). With 8 bases clipped from V and 2 bases from J, the junction kept 15 bases outside the gene matches.

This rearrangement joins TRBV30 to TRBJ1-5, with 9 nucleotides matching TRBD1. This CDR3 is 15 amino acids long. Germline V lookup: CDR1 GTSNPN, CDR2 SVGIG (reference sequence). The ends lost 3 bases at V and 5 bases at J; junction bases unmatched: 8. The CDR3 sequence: CAWRAGTGIYQPQHF. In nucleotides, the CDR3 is TGTGCCTGGAGGGCCGGGACAGGGATTTATCAGCCCCAGCATTTT.

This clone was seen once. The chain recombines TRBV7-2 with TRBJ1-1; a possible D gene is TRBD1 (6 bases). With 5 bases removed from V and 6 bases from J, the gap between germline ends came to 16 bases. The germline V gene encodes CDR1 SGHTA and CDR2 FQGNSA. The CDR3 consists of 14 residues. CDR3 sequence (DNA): TGTGCCAGCAGCAGGGGGAGGGAGCTGCCTGAAGCTTTCTTT. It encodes CASSRGRELPEAFF.

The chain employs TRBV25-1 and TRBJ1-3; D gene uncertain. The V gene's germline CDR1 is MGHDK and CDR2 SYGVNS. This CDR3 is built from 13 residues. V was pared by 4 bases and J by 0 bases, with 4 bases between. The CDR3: CASSVGSGNTIYF. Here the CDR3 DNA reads TGTGCCAGCAGTGTCGGCTCTGGAAACACCATATATTTT.

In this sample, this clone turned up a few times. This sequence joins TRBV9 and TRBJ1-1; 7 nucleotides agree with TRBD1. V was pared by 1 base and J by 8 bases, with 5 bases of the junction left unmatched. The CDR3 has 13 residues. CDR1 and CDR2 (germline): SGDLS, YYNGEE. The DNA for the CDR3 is TGTGCCAGCAGCGTAACAGGGGTGGGGGAAGCTTTCTTT. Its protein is CASSVTGVGEAFF.

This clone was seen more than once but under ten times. CDR3 nucleotide sequence: TGTGCCGTCGGGAGGGGTAACACTGAAGCTTTCTTT. It translates to CAVGRGNTEAFF. The chain links TRBV6-5 to TRBJ1-1, with TRBD1 as a possible D gene (5 bases). Trimming shortened V by 11 bases and J by 2 bases, and 12 bases separated the two germline ends. CDR3 length equals 12 residues. Looked up from germline, CDR1 is MNHEY and CDR2 is SVGAGI.

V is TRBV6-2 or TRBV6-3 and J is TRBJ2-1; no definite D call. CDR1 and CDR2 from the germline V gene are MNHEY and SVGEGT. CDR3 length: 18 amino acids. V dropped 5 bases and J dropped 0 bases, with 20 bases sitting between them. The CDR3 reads CASSHHDRVYYSYNEQFF. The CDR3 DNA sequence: TGTGCCAGCAGTCACCACGACCGGGTTTACTACTCCTACAATGAGCAGTTCTTC.

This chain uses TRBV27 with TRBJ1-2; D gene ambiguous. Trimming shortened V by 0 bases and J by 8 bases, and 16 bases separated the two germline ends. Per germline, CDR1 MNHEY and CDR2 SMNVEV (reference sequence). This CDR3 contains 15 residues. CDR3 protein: CASSLSWENLVGYTF. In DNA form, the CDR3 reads TGTGCCAGCAGTTTATCTTGGGAGAATTTAGTAGGCTACACCTTC.

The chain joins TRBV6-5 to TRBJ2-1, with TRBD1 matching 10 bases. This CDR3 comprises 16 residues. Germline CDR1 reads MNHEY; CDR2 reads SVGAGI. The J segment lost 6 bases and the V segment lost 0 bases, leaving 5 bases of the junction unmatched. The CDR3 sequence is CASSYSPGQGINEQFF. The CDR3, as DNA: TGTGCCAGCAGTTACTCGCCGGGACAGGGGATCAATGAGCAGTTCTTC.

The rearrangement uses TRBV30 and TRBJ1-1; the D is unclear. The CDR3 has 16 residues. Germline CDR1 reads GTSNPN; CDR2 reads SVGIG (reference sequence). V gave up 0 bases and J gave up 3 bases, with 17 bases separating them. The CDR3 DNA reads TGTGCCTGGAGTGTTTGGGGTCGGGGAGTAGACACTGAAGCTTTCTTT. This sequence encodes CAWSVWGRGVDTEAFF.

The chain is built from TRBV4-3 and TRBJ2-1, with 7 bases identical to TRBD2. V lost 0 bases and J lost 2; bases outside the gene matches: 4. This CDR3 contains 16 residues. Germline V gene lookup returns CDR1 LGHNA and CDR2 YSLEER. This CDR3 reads CASSQDEAGPYNEQFF. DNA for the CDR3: TGCGCCAGCAGCCAAGATGAAGCGGGACCCTACAATGAGCAGTTCTTC.

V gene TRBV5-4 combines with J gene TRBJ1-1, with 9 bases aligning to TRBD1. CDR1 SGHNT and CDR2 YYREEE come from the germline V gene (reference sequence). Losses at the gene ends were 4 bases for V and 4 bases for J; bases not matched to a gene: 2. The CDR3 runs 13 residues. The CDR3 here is CASSRQGGTEAFF. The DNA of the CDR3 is TGTGCCAGCAGCCGACAGGGGGGCACTGAAGCTTTCTTT.

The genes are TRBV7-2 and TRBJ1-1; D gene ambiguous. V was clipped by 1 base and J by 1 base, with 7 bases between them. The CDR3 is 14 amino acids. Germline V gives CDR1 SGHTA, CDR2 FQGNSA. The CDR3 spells CASSLGSGNTEAFF. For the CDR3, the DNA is TGTGCCAGCAGCTTAGGCAGCGGGAACACTGAAGCTTTCTTT.

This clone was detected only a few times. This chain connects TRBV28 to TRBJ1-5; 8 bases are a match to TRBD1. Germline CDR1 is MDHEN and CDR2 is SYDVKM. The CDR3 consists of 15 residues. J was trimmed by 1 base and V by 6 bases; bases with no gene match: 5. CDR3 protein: CASSPGGWSNQPQHF. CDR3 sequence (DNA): TGTGCCAGCAGCCCAGGGGGCTGGAGCAATCAGCCCCAGCATTTT.

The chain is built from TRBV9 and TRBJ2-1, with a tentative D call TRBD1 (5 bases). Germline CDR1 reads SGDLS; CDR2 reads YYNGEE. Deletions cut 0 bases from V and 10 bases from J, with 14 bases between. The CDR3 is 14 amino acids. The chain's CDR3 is CASSVAATGREQFF. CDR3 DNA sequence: TGTGCCAGCAGCGTAGCTGCCACAGGCAGAGAGCAGTTCTTC.

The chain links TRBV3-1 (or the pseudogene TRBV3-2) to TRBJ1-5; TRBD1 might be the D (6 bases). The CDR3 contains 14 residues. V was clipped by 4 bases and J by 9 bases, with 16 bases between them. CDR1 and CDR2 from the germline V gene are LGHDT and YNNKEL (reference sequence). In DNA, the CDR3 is TGTGCCAGCAGCCCCCCAGGGGCTGGAGGGCCCCAGCATTTT. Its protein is CASSPPGAGGPQHF.

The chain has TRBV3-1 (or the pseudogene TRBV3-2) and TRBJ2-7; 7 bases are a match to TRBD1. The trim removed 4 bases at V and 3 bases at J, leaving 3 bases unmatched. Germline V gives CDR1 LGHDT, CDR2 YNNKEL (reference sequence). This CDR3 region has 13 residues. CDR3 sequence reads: CASSRTGLYEQYF. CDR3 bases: TGTGCCAGCAGCCGGACAGGCCTCTACGAGCAGTACTTC.

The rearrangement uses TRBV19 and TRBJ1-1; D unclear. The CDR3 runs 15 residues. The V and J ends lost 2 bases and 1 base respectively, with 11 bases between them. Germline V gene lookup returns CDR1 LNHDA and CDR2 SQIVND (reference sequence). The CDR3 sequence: CASSIYGRKNTEAFF. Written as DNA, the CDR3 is TGTGCCAGTAGTATATATGGCAGGAAGAACACTGAAGCTTTCTTT.